Listed here are 19 T cell receptor beta chains from one sample, sequenced in a study of blood T cells in healthy people across ages. A second PCR, run for roughly 6 to 11 cycles, used a sample-barcoded 5' primer plus a J-beta primer mix. MiXCR was run by TCRdb on the 5' RACE reads, yielding one entry per CDR3 protein. The repertoire holds 1.5 million to 2 million distinct CDR3 sequences, with around half as singletons. The specimen sequenced was blood. The receptors were sampled from a woman between 35 and 50 years old in good health.

This clonotype occurred a few times. The V gene is TRBV4-2, the J gene TRBJ2-5; 7 nucleotides align to TRBD2. V lost 5 bases to trimming and J lost 0 bases; unmatched junction nucleotides: 9. CDR1 and CDR2 (germline): LGHNA, YNFKEQ. This CDR3 contains 16 residues. CDR3 DNA: TGTGCCAGCAGCGACGGGACTACTCAGTACCAAGAGACCCAGTACTTC. Translation gives CASSDGTTQYQETQYF.

The V call is TRBV12-3 or TRBV12-4, the J call TRBJ1-1, with no clear D. The CDR3 runs to 16 residues. Trimming pared 1 base from V and 2 bases from J, leaving 14 bases between. Written as DNA, the CDR3 is TGTGCCAGCAGTTTAGGTTTCAGGCGTGCCAACACTGAAGCTTTCTTT. Amino acid sequence: CASSLGFRRANTEAFF.

This clonotype came up a few times. The chain recombines TRBV25-1 with TRBJ2-3; TRBD2 matches 7 bases. This CDR3 contains 16 residues. Losses at the gene ends were 3 bases for V and 2 bases for J; bases not matched to a gene: 8. CDR1 is MGHDK, CDR2 SYGVNS, per germline. The chain's CDR3 is CASSDPYGGTTDTQYF. The CDR3 bases are TGTGCCAGCAGTGACCCTTACGGGGGGACCACAGATACGCAGTATTTT. The complete variable domain, with remaining parts taken from reference TRBV25-1 and TRBJ2-3, reads EADIYQTPRYLVIGTGKKITLECSQTMGHDKMYWYQQDPGMELHLIHYSYGVNSTEKGDLSSESTVSRIRTEHFPLTLESARPSHTSQYLCASSDPYGGTTDTQYFGPGTRLTVL.

This clonotype was detected only a few times. J is TRBJ2-4 and V is TRBV2; 8 bases agree with TRBD1. The CDR3 contains 12 residues. The germline CDR1 and CDR2 sequences are SNHLY and FYNNEI. V shed 11 bases, J shed 8 bases, and the junction held 8 bases outside the gene matches. In DNA, the CDR3 is TGTGCCTTCCACAGGGGGGAGGACATTCAGTACTTC. Protein: CAFHRGEDIQYF.

This clonotype was seen only a few times. The chain is built from TRBV7-9 and TRBJ1-4, with D unclear. The CDR3 is 15 residues long. V lost 5 bases and J 4 bases, leaving 14 bases between the germline ends. Germline V gives CDR1 SEHNR, CDR2 FQNEAQ (reference sequence). CDR3 bases: TGTGCCAGCAGCCACAGCGGTGTCAATAATGAAAAACTGTTTTTT. It is translated as CASSHSGVNNEKLFF. Full variable domain (missing parts from reference TRBV7-9 and TRBJ1-4): DTGVSQNPRHKITKRGQNVTFRCDPISEHNRLYWYRQTLGQGPEFLTYFQNEAQLEKSRLLSDRFSAERPKGSFSTLEIQRTEQGDSAMYLCASSHSGVNNEKLFFGSGTQLSVL.

This clonotype was detected only a few times. The CDR3 region is CSATHPSLTYNEQFF. DNA for the CDR3: TGCAGTGCTACACATCCGTCGCTTACCTACAATGAGCAGTTCTTC. This sequence joins TRBV20-1 and TRBJ2-1, with D unresolved. CDR3 size: 15 residues. Germline CDR1 reads DFQATT; CDR2 reads SNEGSKA (reference sequence). V was trimmed by 4 bases and J by 2 bases, leaving 15 bases between them.

The V and J genes are TRBV29-1 and TRBJ2-4, with D perhaps TRBD2 (5 bases). The J call is doubtful: the DNA matches TRBJ2-5 better. Germline assignment: CDR1 SQVTM and CDR2 ANQGSEA. This CDR3 region has 17 residues. The CDR3 nucleotides read TGCAGCGTTGAGGAGATGGAGGCGGTTTCGCCCCGGGAGACCCAGTACTTC. It codes for CSVEEMEAVSPRETQYF.

On this clonotype: Compared with germline, one end of the junction differs, possibly owing to a read error. V usage is TRBV7-8 and J usage is TRBJ2-4; no reliable D call. This CDR3 spans 15 amino acids. The germline V gene has CDR1 SGHVS and CDR2 FQNEAQ. The CDR3 here is CASSSEARAKSIQYF. The CDR3 bases are TGTGCCAGCAGCTCAGAAGCCCGGGCCAAAAGCATTCAGTACTTC.

This clonotype was found a few times. This chain connects TRBV20-1 to TRBJ2-3; 15 bases are shared with TRBD2. Germline V gene lookup returns CDR1 DFQATT and CDR2 SNEGSKA (reference sequence). J was trimmed by 5 bases and V by 5 bases; bases with no gene match: 8. This CDR3 spans 16 amino acids. This CDR3 reads CSAPRTSGGAGDTQYF. The CDR3 nucleotides read TGCAGTGCTCCTCGGACTAGCGGGGGGGCGGGAGATACGCAGTATTTT.

CDR3 sequence: CASNQGAVDGYTF. CDR3 nucleotides: TGTGCCAGCAATCAGGGGGCGGTCGATGGCTACACCTTC. The rearrangement joins TRBV28 to TRBJ1-2; the match to TRBD1 covers 8 bases. V lost 7 bases, J lost 6 bases, and 7 bases stayed unmatched. Germline loops: CDR1 MDHEN, CDR2 SYDVKM. The CDR3 is 13 residues long.

This clonotype showed up just a few times. The rearrangement joins TRBV6-1 to TRBJ2-4; 11 bases align to TRBD2. CDR3 length: 16 residues. Germline trimming cut 3 bases from V and 5 bases from J; bases unmatched to any gene: 6. Germline CDR1 is MNHNS and CDR2 is SASEGT. This chain's CDR3 is CASSERLTSGENIQYF. The CDR3 DNA reads TGTGCCAGCAGTGAGCGCCTGACTAGCGGGGAAAACATTCAGTACTTC.

The CDR3, as DNA: TGTGCCAGCAGCAGCCGGGACTCTAACGAGCAGTACTTC. It yields the protein CASSSRDSNEQYF. This chain uses TRBV21-1 with TRBJ2-7; the table's D call, TRBD2, was not checked against the DNA. TRBV21-1 is a documented pseudogene. This CDR3 has 13 amino acids.

This clonotype turned up a few times. V and J are TRBV7-6 and TRBJ2-3; 7 bases fit TRBD2. V trimming: 7 bases; J trimming: 2 bases; junction bases outside the gene matches: 9. Germline CDR1 SGHVS, CDR2 FNYEAQ. The CDR3 is 15 residues long. The DNA of the CDR3 is TGTGCCAGCACCATGACCGGGACTAACACAGATACGCAGTATTTT. Its protein product is CASTMTGTNTDTQYF.

The CDR3 reads CASSLDLATDYGYTF. The CDR3 region has the DNA TGTGCCAGCAGCTTAGATCTCGCGACAGACTATGGCTACACCTTC. This chain connects TRBV11-2 to TRBJ1-2, with D possibly TRBD1 on 5 matching bases. The ends were cut back, 0 bases at V and 3 bases at J, with 11 bases in the middle. This CDR3 is built from 15 residues. The germline V gene has CDR1 SGHAT and CDR2 FQNNGV.

This clonotype appeared a few times. Given a much more abundant clone one base away, this may be a read error. V gene TRBV20-1 combines with J gene TRBJ2-1; the D gene is possibly TRBD2 (5 bases). Matching the DNA end better, TRBJ2-7 makes the J call doubtful. Germline values: CDR1 DFQATT, CDR2 SNEGSKA (reference sequence). The CDR3 loop spans 14 amino acids. CDR3 sequence reads: CSASSVGVLDEQYF. In nucleotides, the CDR3 is TGCAGTGCTAGTAGCGTCGGGGTCCTGGATGAGCAGTACTTC.

The genes are TRBV21-1 and TRBJ1-2; the table assigns TRBD1, which was not confirmed against the DNA. TRBV21-1 is annotated as a pseudogene. CDR3 length equals 16 residues. In DNA form, the CDR3 reads TGTGCCAGCAGCAAAATTAGTGCAGGGGAGTTCCATGGCTACACCTTC. Protein: CASSKISAGEFHGYTF.

Only one count was recorded for this clonotype. The chain combines TRBV4-1 with TRBJ1-5; D uncertain. Deletions cut 1 base from V and 3 bases from J, with 10 bases between. The CDR3 runs 15 residues. Germline V gene lookup returns CDR1 MGHRA and CDR2 YSYEKL. The CDR3 reads CASSQVGGDNQPQHF. As DNA, the CDR3 is TGCGCCAGCAGCCAAGTAGGCGGGGACAATCAGCCCCAGCATTTT.

The chain has TRBV6-5 and TRBJ2-7; D is unclear. CDR1 and CDR2 from the germline V gene are MNHEY and SVGAGI. With 2 bases removed from V and 4 bases from J, the gap between germline ends came to 15 bases. The CDR3 sequence is 15 residues long. The CDR3 sequence is CASSYRSPQAYEQYF. As DNA, the CDR3 is TGTGCCAGCAGTTACCGAAGCCCCCAGGCGTACGAGCAGTACTTC.

J is TRBJ1-5 and V is TRBV4-2, with D perhaps TRBD1 (6 bases). Germline CDR1 LGHNA, CDR2 YNFKEQ. The germline V and J ends were trimmed by 4 bases and 7 bases, with 20 bases remaining between them. CDR3 length: 16 residues. The CDR3 here is CASSPAWTAGEQPQHF. DNA for the CDR3: TGTGCCAGCAGCCCAGCCTGGACAGCGGGGGAACAGCCCCAGCATTTT.